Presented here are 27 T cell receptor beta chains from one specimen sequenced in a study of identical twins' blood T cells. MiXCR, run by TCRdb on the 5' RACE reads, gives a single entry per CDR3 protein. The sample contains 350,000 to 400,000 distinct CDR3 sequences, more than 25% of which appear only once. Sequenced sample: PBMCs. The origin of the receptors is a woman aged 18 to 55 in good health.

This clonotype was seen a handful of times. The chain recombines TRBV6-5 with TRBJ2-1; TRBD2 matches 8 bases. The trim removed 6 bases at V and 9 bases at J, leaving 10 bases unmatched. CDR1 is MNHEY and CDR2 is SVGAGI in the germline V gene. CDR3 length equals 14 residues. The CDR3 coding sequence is TGTGCCAGCAGCCGAACAACACTAGCGGTTGAGCAGTTCTTC. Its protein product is CASSRTTLAVEQFF.

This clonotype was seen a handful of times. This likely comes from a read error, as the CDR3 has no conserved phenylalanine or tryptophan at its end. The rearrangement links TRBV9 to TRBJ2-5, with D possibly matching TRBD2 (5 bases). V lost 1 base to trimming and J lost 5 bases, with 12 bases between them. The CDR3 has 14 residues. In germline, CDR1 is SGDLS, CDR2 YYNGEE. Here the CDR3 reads CASSVTGSVETQYS. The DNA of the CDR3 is TGTGCCAGCAGCGTAACGGGGTCTGTGGAGACCCAGTACTCC.

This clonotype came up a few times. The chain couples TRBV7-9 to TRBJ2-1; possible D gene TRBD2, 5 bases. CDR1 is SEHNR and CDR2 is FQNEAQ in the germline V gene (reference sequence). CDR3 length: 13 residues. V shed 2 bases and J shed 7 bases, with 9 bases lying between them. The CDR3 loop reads CASSLTERNEQFF. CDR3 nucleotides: TGTGCCAGCAGCTTAACTGAGCGGAATGAGCAGTTCTTC.

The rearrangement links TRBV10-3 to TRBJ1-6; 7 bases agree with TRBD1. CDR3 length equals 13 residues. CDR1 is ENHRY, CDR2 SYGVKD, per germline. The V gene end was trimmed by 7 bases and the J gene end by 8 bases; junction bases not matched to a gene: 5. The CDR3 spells CAINGDSYSPLHF. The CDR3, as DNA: TGTGCCATCAATGGGGACAGCTATTCACCCCTCCACTTT.

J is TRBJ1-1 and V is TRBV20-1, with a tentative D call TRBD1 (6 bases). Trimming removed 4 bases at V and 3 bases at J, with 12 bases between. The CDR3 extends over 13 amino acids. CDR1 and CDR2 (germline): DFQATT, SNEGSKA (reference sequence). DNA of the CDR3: TGCAGTGCTAAGGGGGATCGGTACACTGAAGCTTTCTTT. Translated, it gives CSAKGDRYTEAFF.

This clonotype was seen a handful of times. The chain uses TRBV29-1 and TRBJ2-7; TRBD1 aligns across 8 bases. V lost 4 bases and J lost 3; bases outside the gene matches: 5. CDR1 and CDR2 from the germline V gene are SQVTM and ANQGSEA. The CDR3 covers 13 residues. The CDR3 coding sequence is TGCAGCGTTGCAGGGACAGGACTCTACGAGCAGTACTTC. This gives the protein CSVAGTGLYEQYF.

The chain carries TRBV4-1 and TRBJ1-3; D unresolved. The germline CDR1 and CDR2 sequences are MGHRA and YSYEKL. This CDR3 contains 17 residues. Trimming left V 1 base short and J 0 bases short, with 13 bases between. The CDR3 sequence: CASSQGPGRSSGNTIYF. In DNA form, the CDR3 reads TGCGCCAGCAGCCAAGGCCCAGGCAGGAGCTCTGGAAACACCATATATTTT.

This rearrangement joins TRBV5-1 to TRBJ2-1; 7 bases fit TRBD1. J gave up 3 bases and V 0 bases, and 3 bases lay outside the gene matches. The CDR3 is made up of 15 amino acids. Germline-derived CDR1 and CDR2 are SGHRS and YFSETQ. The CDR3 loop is CASSLDQGVYNEQFF. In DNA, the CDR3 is TGCGCCAGCAGCTTGGATCAGGGGGTCTACAATGAGCAGTTCTTC.

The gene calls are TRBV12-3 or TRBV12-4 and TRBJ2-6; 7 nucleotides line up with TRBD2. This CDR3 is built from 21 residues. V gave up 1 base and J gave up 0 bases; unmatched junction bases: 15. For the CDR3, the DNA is TGTGCCAGCAGTTTAGACCCCCTACTACTAGCGTTATTCTCTGGGGCCAACGTCCTGACTTTC. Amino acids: CASSLDPLLLALFSGANVLTF.

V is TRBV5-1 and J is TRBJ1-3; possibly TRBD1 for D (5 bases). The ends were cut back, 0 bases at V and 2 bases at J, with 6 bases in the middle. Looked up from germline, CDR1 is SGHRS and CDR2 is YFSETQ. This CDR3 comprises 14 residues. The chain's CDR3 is CASSLARAGNTIYF. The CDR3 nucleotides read TGCGCCAGCAGCTTGGCCAGGGCTGGAAACACCATATATTTT.

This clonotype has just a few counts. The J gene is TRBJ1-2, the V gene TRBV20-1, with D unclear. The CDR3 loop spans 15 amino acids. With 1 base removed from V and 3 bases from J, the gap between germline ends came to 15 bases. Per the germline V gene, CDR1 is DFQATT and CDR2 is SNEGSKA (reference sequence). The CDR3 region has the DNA TGCAGTGCTAGAGGGGAAGGGCCCTGGTACTATGGCTACACCTTC. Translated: CSARGEGPWYYGYTF.

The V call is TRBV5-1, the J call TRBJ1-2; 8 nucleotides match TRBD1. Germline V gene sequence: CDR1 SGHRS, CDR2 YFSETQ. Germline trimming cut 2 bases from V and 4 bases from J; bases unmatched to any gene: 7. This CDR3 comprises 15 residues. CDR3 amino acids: CASSFRDRSVYGYTF. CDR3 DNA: TGCGCCAGCAGCTTCAGGGACAGGTCCGTCTATGGCTACACCTTC.

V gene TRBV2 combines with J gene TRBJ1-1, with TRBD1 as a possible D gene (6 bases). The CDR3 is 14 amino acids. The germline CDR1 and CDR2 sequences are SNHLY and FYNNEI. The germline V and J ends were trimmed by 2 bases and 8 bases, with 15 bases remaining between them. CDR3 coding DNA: TGTGCCAGCAGTGAAAACCGGGACACCGTGGAAGCTTTCTTT. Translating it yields CASSENRDTVEAFF.

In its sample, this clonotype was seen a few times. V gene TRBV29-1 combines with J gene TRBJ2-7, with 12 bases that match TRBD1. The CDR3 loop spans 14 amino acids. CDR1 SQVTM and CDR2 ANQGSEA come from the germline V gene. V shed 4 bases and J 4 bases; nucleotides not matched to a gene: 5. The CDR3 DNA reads TGCAGCGTTGTTGGGGACAGGGGGCTTTACGAGCAGTACTTC. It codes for CSVVGDRGLYEQYF.

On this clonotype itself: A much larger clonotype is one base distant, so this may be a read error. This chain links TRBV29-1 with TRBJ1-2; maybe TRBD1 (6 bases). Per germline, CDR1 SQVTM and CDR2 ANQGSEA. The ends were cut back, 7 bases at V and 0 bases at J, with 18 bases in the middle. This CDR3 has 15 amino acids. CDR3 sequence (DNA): TGCAGCGCCCTCCGGGACACCTTCCCTAACTATGGCTACACCTTC. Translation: CSALRDTFPNYGYTF.

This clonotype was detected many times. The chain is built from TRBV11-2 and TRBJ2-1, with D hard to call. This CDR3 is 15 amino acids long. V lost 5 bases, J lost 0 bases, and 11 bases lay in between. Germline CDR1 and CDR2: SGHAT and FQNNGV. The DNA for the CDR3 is TGTGCCAGCAGCCTTTCGACGAGCTCCTACAATGAGCAGTTCTTC. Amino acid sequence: CASSLSTSSYNEQFF.

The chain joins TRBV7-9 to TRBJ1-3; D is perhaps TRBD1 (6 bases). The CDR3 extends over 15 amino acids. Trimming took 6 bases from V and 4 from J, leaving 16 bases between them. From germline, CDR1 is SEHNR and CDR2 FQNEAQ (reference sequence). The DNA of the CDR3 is TGTGCCAGCAGTCCAAACACAGGGCGCGGAAACACCATATATTTT. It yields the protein CASSPNTGRGNTIYF.

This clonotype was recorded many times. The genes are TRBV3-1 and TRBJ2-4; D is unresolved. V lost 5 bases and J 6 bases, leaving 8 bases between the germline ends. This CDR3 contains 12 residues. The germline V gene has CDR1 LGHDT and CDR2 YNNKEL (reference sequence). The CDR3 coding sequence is TGTGCCAGCAGCTCTAGTAGAAACATTCAGTACTTC. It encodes CASSSSRNIQYF.

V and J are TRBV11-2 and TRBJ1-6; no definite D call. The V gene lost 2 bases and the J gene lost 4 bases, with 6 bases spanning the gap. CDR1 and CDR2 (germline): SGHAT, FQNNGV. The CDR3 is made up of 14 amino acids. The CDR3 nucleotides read TGTGCCAGCAGCTTACCACAGTATAATTCACCCCTCCACTTT. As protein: CASSLPQYNSPLHF.

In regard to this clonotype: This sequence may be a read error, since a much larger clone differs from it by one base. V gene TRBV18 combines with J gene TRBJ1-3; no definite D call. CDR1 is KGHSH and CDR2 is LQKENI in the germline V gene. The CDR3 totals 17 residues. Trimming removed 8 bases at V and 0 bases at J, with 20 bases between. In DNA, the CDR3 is TGTGCCAGCCCACGTCGCGGGGTCGAGATCTCTGGAAACACCATATATTTT. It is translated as CASPRRGVEISGNTIYF.

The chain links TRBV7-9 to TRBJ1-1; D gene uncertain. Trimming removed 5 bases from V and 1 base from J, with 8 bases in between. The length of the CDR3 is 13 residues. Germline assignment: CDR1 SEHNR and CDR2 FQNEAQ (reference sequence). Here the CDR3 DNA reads TGTGCCAGCAGCGGAAGGAAGAACACTGAAGCTTTCTTT. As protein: CASSGRKNTEAFF.

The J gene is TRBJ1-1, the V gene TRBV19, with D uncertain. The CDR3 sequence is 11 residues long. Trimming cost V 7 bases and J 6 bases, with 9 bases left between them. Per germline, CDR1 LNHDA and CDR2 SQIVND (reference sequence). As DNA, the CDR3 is TGTGCCAGTAAGTCCGGATCTGAAGCTTTCTTT. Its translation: CASKSGSEAFF.

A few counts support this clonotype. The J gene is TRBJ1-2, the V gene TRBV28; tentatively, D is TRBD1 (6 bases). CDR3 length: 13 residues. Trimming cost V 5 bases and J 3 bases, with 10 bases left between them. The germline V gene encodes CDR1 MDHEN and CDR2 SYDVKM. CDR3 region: CASSGGRDYGYTF. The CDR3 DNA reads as TGTGCCAGCAGTGGGGGGCGCGACTATGGCTACACCTTC.

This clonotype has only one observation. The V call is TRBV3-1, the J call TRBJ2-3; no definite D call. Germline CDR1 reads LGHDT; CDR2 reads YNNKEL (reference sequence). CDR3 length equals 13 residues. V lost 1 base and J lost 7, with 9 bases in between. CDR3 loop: CASSQAPRNTQYF. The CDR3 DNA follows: TGTGCCAGCAGCCAAGCTCCTCGAAATACGCAGTATTTT.

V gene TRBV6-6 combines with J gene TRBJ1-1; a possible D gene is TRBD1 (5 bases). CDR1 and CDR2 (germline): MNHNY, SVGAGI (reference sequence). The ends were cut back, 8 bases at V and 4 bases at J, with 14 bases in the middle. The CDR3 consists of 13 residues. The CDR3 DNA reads TGTGCCAGCTCTTCAGGGAGGGCCACTGAAGCTTTCTTT. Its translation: CASSSGRATEAFF.

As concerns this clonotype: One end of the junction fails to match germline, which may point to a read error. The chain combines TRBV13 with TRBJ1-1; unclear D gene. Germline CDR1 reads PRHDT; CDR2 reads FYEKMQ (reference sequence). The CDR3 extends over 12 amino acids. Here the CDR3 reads CASTTMNTEALF. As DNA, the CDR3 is TGTGCCAGCACCACTATGAACACTGAAGCTCTCTTT. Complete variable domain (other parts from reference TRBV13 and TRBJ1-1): AAGVIQSPRHLIKEKRETATLKCYPIPRHDTVYWYQQGPGQDPQFLISFYEKMQSDKGSIPDRFSAQQFSDYHSELNMSSLELGDSALYFCASTTMNTEALFGQGTRLTVV.

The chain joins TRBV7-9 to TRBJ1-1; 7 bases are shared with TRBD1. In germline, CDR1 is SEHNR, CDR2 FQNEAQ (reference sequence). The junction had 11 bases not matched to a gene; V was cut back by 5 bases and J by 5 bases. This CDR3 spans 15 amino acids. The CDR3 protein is CASSHHQAGGTEAFF. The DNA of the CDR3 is TGTGCCAGCAGCCACCACCAGGCAGGGGGGACTGAAGCTTTCTTT.